The following is a T cell receptor (beta chain) sequence with its context. After removal of 6 bases from V and 5 bases from J, the junction contained 8 bases not matched to a gene. The CDR3 consists of 15 residues. The germline V gene encodes CDR1 SGHVS and CDR2 FQNEAQ. TCRdb reanalysed the PCR reads using MiXCR and keeps one entry per CDR3 protein. Of 250,000 to 400,000 distinct CDR3 sequences in the sample, over 20% are singletons; the top ten hold over 0.7%. This specimen comes from a study of molecular identifiers for immune sequencing clone quantification. The clonotype originates from a human donor in good health. Some libraries in this study had Jurkat cell RNA spiked in. Sample: naive CD8+ T cells from blood, with Jurkat cell RNA spiked in. Subset described: FACS-sorted CD8+CD4-CCR7+CD45RA+ naive T cells. The V call is TRBV7-8, the J call TRBJ2-5; 11 bases fit TRBD1. This CDR3 is CASSCSGTGGETQYF. In DNA, the CDR3 is TGTGCCAGCAGTTGCTCGGGGACAGGGGGTGAGACCCAGTACTTC.